The entry below gives a single T cell receptor beta chain sequence along with its context. Its cognate antigen is unknown. The method was immunoSEQ multiplex PCR; TCRdb's version includes in-frame clones alone and lacks a portion of them. In the table there are about 120,000 clones, roughly 92% of which are singletons. The record originates from a study of T cell responses to AZD1222 COVID-19 vaccine. Study at large: Some second doses came at about 4 weeks and others at about 12 weeks; these were pooled. Overall study findings and caveats: Regions left unmutated in variants are reportedly the target of nearly half of spike-specific TCRs. The study sampled repertoires only after the peak T cell response. Two doses of AZD1222 preceded a rise in Spike-specific TCR breadth and depth.

The source is an adult in good health. The material was peripheral blood, obtained on day 0 of AZD1222 vaccination.

CDR3 coding DNA: TGTGCCAGCAGCTTAGAGTGGTCAGACTATGGCTACACCTTC. Translation gives CASSLEWSDYGYTF. The chain links TRBV7-9 to TRBJ1-2; D is unresolved. Germline CDR1 and CDR2: SEHNR and FQNEAQ (reference sequence). With 1 base removed from V and 3 bases from J, the gap between germline ends came to 9 bases. The CDR3 extends over 14 amino acids.